The 4 T cell receptor beta chains in this list originate from one sample, sequenced in a study of OX40 agonist ivuxolimab in advanced cancers. Produced via immunoSEQ multiplex PCR; TCRdb's table is partial and in-frame only. The profile shows about 58,000 clones, roughly 88% of them singletons. Material: CD4+ or CD8+ T cells sorted from blood, obtained in a trial of the OX40 agonist ivuxolimab. These receptor sequences come from an adult with an advanced solid tumor such as melanoma, head and neck, liver or kidney cancer.

The chain joins TRBV13 to TRBJ2-3; a possible D gene is TRBD2 (6 bases). Trimming stripped 4 bases from V and 0 bases from J, with 14 bases between. Germline values: CDR1 PRHDT, CDR2 FYEKMQ (reference sequence). CDR3 length: 16 residues. The CDR3: CASSSRAGSSTDTQYF. In DNA form, the CDR3 reads TGTGCCAGCAGCTCCCGAGCGGGTTCCAGCACAGATACGCAGTATTTT.

The chain carries TRBV11-3 and TRBJ2-1; maybe TRBD2 (5 bases). Trimming pared 1 base from V and 0 bases from J, leaving 10 bases between. The CDR3 is 16 amino acids. Germline V gene sequence: CDR1 SGHNT, CDR2 YENEEA. CDR3 residues: CASSLVASSSYNEQFF. CDR3 DNA: TGTGCCAGCAGCTTAGTAGCGTCTAGCTCCTACAATGAGCAGTTCTTC.

This clone was detected once. The chain carries TRBV20-1 and TRBJ2-5; unclear D gene. Germline CDR1 DFQATT, CDR2 SNEGSKA (reference sequence). This CDR3 comprises 11 residues. Deletions cut 0 bases from V and 1 base from J, with 0 bases between. The CDR3 region is CSARDQETQYF. In DNA, the CDR3 is TGCAGTGCTAGAGACCAAGAGACCCAGTACTTC.

The V gene is TRBV18, the J gene TRBJ2-7; 9 bases are a match to TRBD2. Germline V gene data show CDR1 as KGHSH and CDR2 as LQKENI. The CDR3 has 15 residues. Germline trimming cut 2 bases from V and 6 bases from J; bases unmatched to any gene: 8. The CDR3 sequence: CASSPGLSGRGEQYF. CDR3 nucleotide sequence: TGTGCCAGCTCACCAGGTCTTAGCGGGAGAGGCGAGCAGTACTTC. The whole variable domain, filled in from reference TRBV18 and TRBJ2-7, reads NAGVMQNPRHLVRRRGQEARLRCSPMKGHSHVYWYRQLPEEGLKFMVYLQKENIIDESGMPKERFSAEFPKEGPSILRIQQVVRGDSAAYFCASSPGLSGRGEQYFGPGTRLTVT.